This note documents a single T cell receptor (beta chain) sequence. Antigen unknown. The germline gene is not matched at one end of the junction; a read error may be the cause. The data derive from a study of shared clonotypes between healthy human individuals. Overall study findings and caveats: Of the naive CD4 clonotypes, roughly 5.5% were shared across a few donors. Sorted-subset samples were not fully sequenced, rarefaction indicated.

The repertoire was sequenced with immunoSEQ multiplex PCR; TCRdb's copy has only in-frame clones and lacks some. The table has approximately 1,000,000 clones, around 78% seen once. A split of CD4+ cells into CD45RA+ naive and CD45RA-negative memory subsets was performed. Germline CDR1 reads MNHEY; CDR2 reads SVGAGI. The length of the CDR3 is 14 residues. This chain links TRBV6-5 with TRBJ1-2; no clear D. The sequence was collected from a man younger than 35 in good health. Some clones in this sample may be carry-over from other donors' samples. The material sequenced was memory CD4+ T cells from PBMCs. The subset was: CD45RA-negative fraction. Written as DNA, the CDR3 is TGTGCCAGCAGCTACTTAGGACCCAACTATGGCTACACCTTC. Its translation is CASSYLGPNYGYTF.